Listed here is a single T cell receptor (beta chain). The data originate from a study of blood T cell repertoires in COVID-19. Turning to the study itself: PBMCs, B-cell-depleted T cells, or T cells provided the cDNA or gDNA that made up the material.

Under the authors' procedure: Estimates of nucleated cell counts were drawn from the amplification of reference gene primers. Some clones are missing from TCRdb's copy, which holds only in-frame ones; the method was immunoSEQ multiplex PCR. The V and J calls and clone size were taken over from that table, and D and trimming were inferred from the DNA. Of around 77,000 clones in the sample, about nine tenths were seen once. V lost 1 base and J lost 3, with 7 bases in between. The CDR3 runs to 13 residues. From germline, CDR1 is SGHRS and CDR2 YFSETQ. This clonotype was obtained from a man between 65 and 85 years old with active or convalescent COVID-19. The chain has TRBV5-1 and TRBJ1-1; no definite D call. Sequences were obtained from peripheral blood. The DNA of the CDR3 is TGCGCCAGCAGCTTGTTGGCTTACACTGAAGCTTTCTTT. Translating gives CASSLLAYTEAFF.